These 21 T cell receptor beta chains share one sample of origin, sequenced in a study of T cells in Graves' hyperthyroidism and ophthalmopathy. TCR beta CDR3 region amplification was performed from RNA transcripts. HTBI primers were used for first-round RT-PCR of the TCR CDR3. TCRdb fed the multiplex PCR reads into MiXCR, producing one record per CDR3 protein. The table records about 410,000 distinct CDR3 sequences, roughly 14% of them present only once. Sequencing was performed on blood. The receptors were gathered from a man aged 18 to 30 with Graves' ophthalmopathy.

This clonotype was detected many times. The rearrangement joins TRBV18 to TRBJ2-3; D may be TRBD2 (5 bases). Germline-derived CDR1 and CDR2 are KGHSH and LQKENI. V was trimmed by 0 bases and J by 2 bases, leaving 9 bases between them. The CDR3 loop spans 15 amino acids. The CDR3 spells CASSPPTGITDTQYF. CDR3 bases: TGTGCCAGCTCACCACCGACGGGGATCACAGATACGCAGTATTTT.

This clonotype was counted ten times or more. The J gene is TRBJ2-5, the V gene TRBV7-9; D uncertain. Trimming removed 2 bases from V and 3 bases from J, with 10 bases in between. CDR3 length equals 14 residues. The germline CDR1 and CDR2 sequences are SEHNR and FQNEAQ (reference sequence). The CDR3 bases are TGTGCCAGCAGCTTACTATCCCTTAAAGAGACCCAGTACTTC. Translation: CASSLLSLKETQYF.

This clonotype has a count of ten or more. The CDR3 is CSARGRDQDYEQYF. CDR3 nucleotide sequence: TGCAGTGCTAGGGGCCGGGATCAAGACTACGAGCAGTACTTC. The chain uses TRBV20-1 and TRBJ2-7, with a weak D call TRBD2 (5 bases). Trimming took 3 bases from V and 3 from J, leaving 15 bases between them. Per the germline V gene, CDR1 is DFQATT and CDR2 is SNEGSKA (reference sequence). The CDR3 length is 14 residues.

This clonotype was counted only a few times. The V and J genes are TRBV11-3 and TRBJ1-2; TRBD1 aligns across 9 bases. This CDR3 contains 15 residues. Germline values: CDR1 SGHNT, CDR2 YENEEA. Germline trimming cut 5 bases from V and 7 bases from J; bases unmatched to any gene: 11. CDR3 sequence: CASSPGQGIGGGYTF. The CDR3 coding sequence is TGTGCCAGCAGCCCGGGACAGGGAATAGGGGGTGGCTACACCTTC.

The chain recombines TRBV28 with TRBJ1-5; D gene ambiguous. The CDR3 totals 13 residues. Trimming stripped 3 bases from V and 11 bases from J, with 14 bases between. CDR1 is MDHEN, CDR2 SYDVKM, per germline. In DNA, the CDR3 is TGTGCCAGCAGTTTTGAGTCTGCTCGGACCCAGCATTTT. Protein sequence: CASSFESARTQHF.

This clonotype has a count of ten or more. V gene TRBV20-1 combines with J gene TRBJ1-5; 8 nucleotides agree with TRBD1. Germline V gene data show CDR1 as DFQATT and CDR2 as SNEGSKA (reference sequence). This CDR3 contains 14 residues. J gave up 5 bases and V 2 bases, and 5 bases lay outside the gene matches. This CDR3 reads CSARTGGLDQPQHF. CDR3 coding DNA: TGCAGTGCTAGAACAGGGGGGTTAGATCAGCCCCAGCATTTT.

CDR3: CATSRVSGSKQFF. As DNA, the CDR3 is TGTGCCACCAGCAGAGTCAGCGGGAGTAAGCAGTTCTTC. The chain uses TRBV15 and TRBJ2-1, with 8 bases that match TRBD2. The ends lost 1 base at V and 11 bases at J; junction bases unmatched: 4. Germline V gene data show CDR1 as LNHNV and CDR2 as YYDKDF (reference sequence). This CDR3 comprises 13 residues. The full variable domain, its missing parts supplied by reference TRBV15 and TRBJ2-1, is DAMVIQNPRYQVTQFGKPVTLSCSQTLNHNVMYWYQQKSSQAPKLLFHYYDKDFNNEADTPDNFQSRRPNTSFCFLDIRSPGLGDTAMYLCATSRVSGSKQFFGPGTRLTVL.

This clonotype was counted ten times or more. This rearrangement joins TRBV6-1 to TRBJ1-1; a possible D gene is TRBD1 (5 bases). V gave up 7 bases and J gave up 1 base, with 13 bases separating them. In germline, CDR1 is MNHNS, CDR2 SASEGT. The CDR3 has 14 amino acids. The CDR3 spells CASKIIGGNTEAFF. The CDR3 coding sequence is TGTGCCAGCAAGATCATTGGGGGGAACACTGAAGCTTTCTTT.

In this sample, this clonotype turned up many times. The chain recombines TRBV3-1 with TRBJ1-2, with 7 nucleotides matching TRBD1. J was trimmed by 7 bases and V by 5 bases; bases with no gene match: 4. There are 12 residues in the CDR3. CDR1 LGHDT and CDR2 YNNKEL come from the germline V gene (reference sequence). In nucleotides, the CDR3 is TGTGCCAGCAGCACCGGGACAGCTGGCTACACCTTC. Translated: CASSTGTAGYTF.

This clonotype has ten or more counts. The chain is built from TRBV5-1 and TRBJ2-2, with 7 bases lining up with TRBD2. V shed 9 bases and J 4 bases; nucleotides not matched to a gene: 9. The CDR3 totals 14 residues. Germline V gives CDR1 SGHRS, CDR2 YFSETQ. The CDR3 here is CATSRSGGTGELFF. DNA for the CDR3: TGCGCCACATCGCGTTCGGGAGGCACCGGGGAGCTGTTTTTT.

In its sample, this clonotype was seen many times. J is TRBJ2-1 and V is TRBV18; D remains unclear. V gave up 3 bases and J gave up 8 bases, with 11 bases separating them. Germline V lookup: CDR1 KGHSH, CDR2 LQKENI. CDR3 length: 13 amino acids. The CDR3 nucleotides read TGTGCCAGCTCACCCCCCGGACGGGATGAGCAGTTCTTC. Residues: CASSPPGRDEQFF.

A note on this clonotype: The limits of the CDR3 on the DNA are not certain, so only TCRdb's listed CDR3 is given. The V call is TRBV29-1, the J call TRBJ1-2; the table's D gene call, TRBD1, was not cross checked with the DNA. The CDR3 extends over 15 residues, inclusive of both ends. Looked up from germline, CDR1 is SQVTM and CDR2 is ANQGSEA. The CDR3 spells CSVYQPGQGDYGCTF.

This clonotype was counted a single time. The CDR3 here is CASSLAEGHEQFF. For the CDR3, the DNA is TGTGCCAGCAGCTTAGCCGAGGGTCATGAGCAGTTCTTC. The V gene is TRBV7-3, the J gene TRBJ2-1, with D possibly matching TRBD2 (5 bases). Germline CDR1 reads SGHTA; CDR2 reads FQGTGA. There are 13 residues in the CDR3. V was clipped by 2 bases and J by 8 bases, with 10 bases between them.

The chain links TRBV9 to TRBJ2-3; a weak D match, TRBD1 (5 bases). This CDR3 is 17 amino acids long. Looked up from germline, CDR1 is SGDLS and CDR2 is YYNGEE. V dropped 3 bases and J dropped 4 bases, with 21 bases sitting between them. The chain's CDR3 is CASSARWGHSLPDTQYF. The CDR3 region has the DNA TGTGCCAGCAGCGCCCGATGGGGCCATTCACTCCCAGATACGCAGTATTTT.

Ten or more counts support this clonotype. V and J are TRBV20-1 and TRBJ2-3; 8 positions match TRBD2. Trimming removed 6 bases from V and 2 bases from J; junction bases left unmatched: 10. This CDR3 spans 15 amino acids. The germline CDR1 and CDR2 sequences are DFQATT and SNEGSKA (reference sequence). The CDR3: CSAGPLADNTDTQYF. The CDR3 DNA is TGCAGTGCCGGTCCACTAGCGGACAACACAGATACGCAGTATTTT.

Ten or more counts support this clonotype. The V call is TRBV29-1, the J call TRBJ1-1; the D gene is possibly TRBD1 (6 bases). CDR3 length: 13 amino acids. Trimming shortened V by 7 bases and J by 1 base, and 13 bases separated the two germline ends. Germline values: CDR1 SQVTM, CDR2 ANQGSEA. The CDR3 coding sequence is TGCAGCGGCATGGACAGCTCGAACACTGAAGCTTTCTTT. Amino acid sequence: CSGMDSSNTEAFF.

In this sample, this clonotype turned up many times. This rearrangement joins TRBV6-1 to TRBJ2-5; TRBD1 is a possible D gene (5 bases). Trimming shortened V by 10 bases and J by 5 bases, and 17 bases separated the two germline ends. This CDR3 has 13 residues. Per germline, CDR1 MNHNS and CDR2 SASEGT. The CDR3 reads CATTVRGAETQYF. CDR3 bases: TGTGCCACGACTGTTAGGGGTGCGGAGACCCAGTACTTC.

This clonotype was detected ten times or more. The V call is TRBV12-3 or TRBV12-4, the J call TRBJ2-7, with 11 bases matching TRBD2. With 5 bases clipped from V and 0 bases from J, the junction kept 3 bases outside the gene matches. The CDR3 runs 15 residues. CDR3 sequence: CASSHTSGSSYEQYF. The CDR3 DNA reads as TGTGCCAGCAGTCACACTAGCGGGAGCTCCTACGAGCAGTACTTC.

This clonotype was seen only a few times. The chain has TRBV13 and TRBJ2-5, with 7 bases fitting TRBD2. Germline V gene data show CDR1 as PRHDT and CDR2 as FYEKMQ (reference sequence). The CDR3 contains 14 residues. Unmatched junction bases numbered 4, after V lost 2 bases and J lost 4 bases. In nucleotides, the CDR3 is TGTGCCAGCAGCTTAATAGGGAGGGGAGAGACCCAGTACTTC. Protein sequence: CASSLIGRGETQYF.

This clonotype was recorded many times. The rearrangement links TRBV10-1 to TRBJ2-5, with TRBD1 matching 7 bases. CDR1 is WNHNN, CDR2 SYGVQD, per germline (reference sequence). This CDR3 has 15 residues. Losses at the gene ends were 1 base for V and 0 bases for J; bases not matched to a gene: 2. The CDR3 DNA sequence: TGCGCCAGCAGTGAGTATACAGGGGACCAAGAGACCCAGTACTTC. Protein: CASSEYTGDQETQYF.

V usage is TRBV9 and J usage is TRBJ1-1; 7 nucleotides line up with TRBD1. The V gene end was trimmed by 2 bases and the J gene end by 3 bases; junction bases not matched to a gene: 7. CDR3 length equals 15 residues. Germline V lookup: CDR1 SGDLS, CDR2 YYNGEE. The chain's CDR3 is CASSVTGQSHTEAFF. The CDR3, as DNA: TGTGCCAGCAGCGTCACGGGACAGTCCCACACTGAAGCTTTCTTT. Using reference TRBV9 and TRBJ1-1 for the parts outside the CDR3, the full variable domain is DSGVTQTPKHLITATGQRVTLRCSPRSGDLSVYWYQQSLDQGLQFLIQYYNGEERAKGNILERFSAQQFPDLHSELNLSSLELGDSALYFCASSVTGQSHTEAFFGQGTRLTVV.